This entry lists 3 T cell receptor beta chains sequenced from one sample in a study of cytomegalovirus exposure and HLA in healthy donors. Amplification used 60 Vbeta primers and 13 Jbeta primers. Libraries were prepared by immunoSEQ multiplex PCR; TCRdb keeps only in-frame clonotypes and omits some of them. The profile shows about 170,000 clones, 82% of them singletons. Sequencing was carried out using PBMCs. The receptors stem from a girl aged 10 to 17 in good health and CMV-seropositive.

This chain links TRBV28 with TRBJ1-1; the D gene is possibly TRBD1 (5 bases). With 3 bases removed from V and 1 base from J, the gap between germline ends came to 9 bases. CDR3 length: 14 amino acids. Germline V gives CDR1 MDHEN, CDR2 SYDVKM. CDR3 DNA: TGTGCCAGCAGTTTCCTACAGGCGAACACTGAAGCTTTCTTT. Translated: CASSFLQANTEAFF. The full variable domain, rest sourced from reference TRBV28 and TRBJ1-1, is DVKVTQSSRYLVKRTGEKVFLECVQDMDHENMFWYRQDPGLGLRLIYFSYDVKMKEKGDIPEGYSVSREKKERFSLILESASTNQTSMYLCASSFLQANTEAFFGQGTRLTVV.

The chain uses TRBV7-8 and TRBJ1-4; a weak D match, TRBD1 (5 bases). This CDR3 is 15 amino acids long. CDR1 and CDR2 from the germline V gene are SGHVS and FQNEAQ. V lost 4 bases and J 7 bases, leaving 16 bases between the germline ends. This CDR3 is CASSSRGGEGEKLFF. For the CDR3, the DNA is TGTGCCAGCAGCTCGCGGGGGGGGGAGGGTGAAAAACTGTTTTTT.

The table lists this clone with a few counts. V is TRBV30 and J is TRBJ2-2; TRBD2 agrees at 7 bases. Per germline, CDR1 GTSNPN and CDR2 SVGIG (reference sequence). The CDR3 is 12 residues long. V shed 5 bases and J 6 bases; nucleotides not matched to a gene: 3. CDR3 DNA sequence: TGTGCCTGGGGACTAGTGCCCGGGGAGCTGTTTTTT. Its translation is CAWGLVPGELFF.